The rows below give T cell receptor beta chains drawn from one sample of a study of blood T cell repertoires in COVID-19. Method: immunoSEQ multiplex PCR; TCRdb's copy keeps in-frame clones and lacks some. The repertoire holds 75,000 to 95,000 clones, around 67% seen once, with about 3.9% in the top ten. Sequencing was performed on peripheral blood. These receptor sequences come from a man aged 65-85 years with COVID-19, enrolled during active disease. Each CDR3 is given with its conserved first and last residue. D genes are given only for firm matches. The size field is filled for only some rows; it gives once, few, many or a size class.

j_call | clone_size | v_call | d_call | cdr3_aa | cdr3_nt
TRBJ1-3 | NA | TRBV5-4 | TRBD1 | CASGPGQGNSGNTIYF | TGTGCCAGCGGCCCGGGACAGGGGAACTCTGGAAACACCATATATTTT
TRBJ2-2 | many | TRBV19 | TRBD1 | CATRTGGVTGELFF | TGTGCCACCCGGACAGGGGGCGTCACCGGGGAGCTGTTTTTT
TRBJ2-7 | NA | TRBV29-1 | NA | CSVDTGSSYEQYF | TGCAGCGTTGATACAGGTAGCTCCTACGAGCAGTACTTC
TRBJ2-7 | NA | TRBV25-1 | TRBD2 | CASSEFGGGQYF | TGTGCCAGCAGTGAGTTTGGGGGGGGGCAGTACTTC
TRBJ1-2 | NA | TRBV30 | NA | CAWSGMGGATNYGYTF | TGTGCCTGGAGTGGGATGGGAGGGGCGACCAACTATGGCTACACCTTC
TRBJ1-5 | few | TRBV28 | NA | CASSFTHQPQHF | TGTGCCAGCAGTTTTACTCATCAGCCCCAGCATTTT
TRBJ2-1 | NA | TRBV7-2 | NA | CASSLARLANYNEQFF | TGTGCCAGCAGCTTAGCACGGCTAGCAAACTACAATGAGCAGTTCTTC
TRBJ2-5 | many | TRBV5-1 | NA | CASSLGQDGTQYF | TGCGCCAGCAGCTTGGGACAGGATGGGACCCAGTACTTC
TRBJ2-2 | NA | TRBV9 | TRBD1 | CASSVGSRGRITGELFF | TGTGCCAGCAGCGTAGGGTCCAGGGGGCGTATCACCGGGGAGCTGTTTTTT
TRBJ2-3 | NA | TRBV7-6 | TRBD2 | CASSTGLAGVVDTQYF | TGTGCCAGCAGCACGGGACTAGCGGGAGTGGTAGATACGCAGTATTTT
TRBJ2-7 | once | TRBV27 | NA | CASSRQGSYEQYF | TGTGCCAGCAGTAGGCAGGGGAGTTACGAGCAGTACTTC
TRBJ1-1 | NA | TRBV19 | NA | CASSLTGSNTEAFF | TGTGCCAGTAGCCTAACAGGGTCGAACACTGAAGCTTTCTTT
TRBJ1-1 | NA | TRBV18 | NA | CASSPVIDTEAFF | TGTGCCAGCTCACCGGTCATAGACACTGAAGCTTTCTTT
TRBJ2-5 | once | TRBV24-1 | TRBD2 | CATSARSSGRAWGQETQYF | TGTGCCACCAGTGCTAGATCTAGCGGGAGGGCTTGGGGGCAAGAGACCCAGTACTTC
TRBJ1-2 | NA | TRBV4-3 | NA | CASSQDLTPTGGYTF | TGCGCCAGCAGCCAAGATCTCACCCCGACGGGGGGCTACACCTTC
TRBJ2-7 | NA | TRBV7-8 | TRBD2 | CASSRTPGLVAGEYEQYF | TGTGCCAGCAGCCGGACTCCGGGACTAGTCGCGGGCGAATACGAGCAGTACTTC